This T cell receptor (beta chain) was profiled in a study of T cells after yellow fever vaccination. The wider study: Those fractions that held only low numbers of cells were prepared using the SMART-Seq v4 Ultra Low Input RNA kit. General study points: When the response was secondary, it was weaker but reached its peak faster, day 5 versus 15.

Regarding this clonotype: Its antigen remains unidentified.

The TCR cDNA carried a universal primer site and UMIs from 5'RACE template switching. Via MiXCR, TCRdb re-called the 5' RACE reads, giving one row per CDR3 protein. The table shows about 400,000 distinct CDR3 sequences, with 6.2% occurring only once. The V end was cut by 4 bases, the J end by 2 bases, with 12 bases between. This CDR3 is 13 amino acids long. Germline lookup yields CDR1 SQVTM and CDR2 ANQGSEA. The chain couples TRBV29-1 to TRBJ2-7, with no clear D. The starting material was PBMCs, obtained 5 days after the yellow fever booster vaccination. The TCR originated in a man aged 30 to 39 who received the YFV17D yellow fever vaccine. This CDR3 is CSVGTLSTYEQYF. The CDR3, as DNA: TGCAGCGTTGGGACCCTATCGACCTACGAGCAGTACTTC.